This TCR beta chain stems from a study of control samples from healthy donors and cancer patients. Assay used: immunoSEQ multiplex PCR; TCRdb lists only in-frame clones, some missing. The repertoire holds about 58,000 clones, roughly 89% seen once, with around 5.9% in the top ten. V was pared by 4 bases and J by 3 bases, with 4 bases between. CDR1 SEHNR and CDR2 FQNEAQ come from the germline V gene (reference sequence). The CDR3 spans 11 residues. The sample comprised PBMCs. The V call is TRBV7-9, the J call TRBJ2-7; D ambiguous. The TCR was taken from a man aged 60-69 years with colorectal cancer. CDR3 amino acids: CASSSLYEQYF. Written as DNA, the CDR3 is TGTGCCAGCAGCTCCCTCTACGAGCAGTACTTC.